A selection of T cell receptor beta chains follows, all from one sample in a study of early T cells in non-severe SARS-CoV-2 infection. TCRdb re-called the 5' RACE reads through MiXCR, storing one row per CDR3 protein. The repertoire holds more than 80,000 distinct CDR3 sequences, with around an eighth as singletons. The specimen was whole blood. Source of these receptors: an adult who was a healthcare worker with PCR-confirmed SARS-CoV-2 infection or an uninfected control (not recorded which). The conserved cysteine and the conserved F or W are not part of the CDR3 here. D genes are given only for firm matches.

D,V,J,CDR3
NA,TRBV3-1,TRBJ2-7,ASSLEGGTYEQY
NA,TRBV30,TRBJ1-2,AWSSGGQANYGYT
TRBD2,TRBV29-1,TRBJ2-1,SVSLAGSYNEQF
NA,TRBV20-1,TRBJ2-7,SARRAGATYEQY
NA,TRBV14,TRBJ1-2,ASSQAHGYT
TRBD1,TRBV9,TRBJ1-2,ASSADDRVGYGYT
TRBD2,TRBV12-3/TRBV12-4,TRBJ2-1,ASRPTSGRDNEQF
NA,TRBV2,TRBJ1-1,ASSEEAGHRFMNTEAF
TRBD2,TRBV6-1,TRBJ2-5,ASTLAGRGETQY
TRBD2,TRBV10-2,TRBJ2-7,ASSEVAGAYEQY
TRBD2,TRBV12-3/TRBV12-4,TRBJ2-7,ASSSTTGLGRHEQY
NA,TRBV29-1,TRBJ2-2,SINRAGELF
NA,TRBV20-1,TRBJ1-1,SALRGGNTEAF
NA,TRBV19,TRBJ1-5,ASSIVASPDQPQH
TRBD2,TRBV29-1,TRBJ2-7,SVGVAGGSYEQY
NA,TRBV4-2,TRBJ2-7,ASSQENHRAYEQY
NA,TRBV9,TRBJ2-1,ASEGREDNEQF
TRBD1,TRBV7-2,TRBJ2-1,ASSAQSGGYNEQF
TRBD1,TRBV4-1,TRBJ1-2,ASSPGTGLEDGYT
TRBD2,TRBV12-3/TRBV12-4,TRBJ2-7,ASSAKTAAGRY
NA,TRBV12-3/TRBV12-4,TRBJ2-7,ASTLGAGVAYEQY
TRBD2,TRBV13,TRBJ2-3,ASSSRTSGLTDTQY
NA,TRBV7-9,TRBJ2-7,ASSQDRDEQY
NA,TRBV3-1,TRBJ1-1,ASNRRRDLLNTEAF
NA,TRBV12-3/TRBV12-4,TRBJ1-2,ASSTPRVGQYGYT
NA,TRBV7-6,TRBJ2-1,ASSLAQNNEQF
NA,TRBV27,TRBJ2-7,ASSLYPEYEQY
TRBD2,TRBV20-1,TRBJ2-3,SASGLAGDGTQY
TRBD1,TRBV12-3/TRBV12-4,TRBJ1-1,ASSFDRGGNSF
NA,TRBV6-2/TRBV6-3,TRBJ1-5,ASSYSRRQVGNQPQH
TRBD1,TRBV20-1,TRBJ1-2,SADRDRGLGYT
NA,TRBV1,TRBJ2-3,TSSHFVGPGTDTQY
NA,TRBV28,TRBJ1-2,ASSSWTRAYGYT
NA,TRBV5-1,TRBJ2-1,ASSLAGEGAYLYNEQF
NA,TRBV30,TRBJ1-5,AWSSHDRYNQPQH
TRBD1,TRBV20-1,TRBJ1-1,SARTGNGNTEAF
NA,TRBV5-1,TRBJ2-5,ASSLEPIGETQY
NA,TRBV29-1,TRBJ1-3,SVVRSSGNTIY
NA,TRBV7-6,TRBJ2-1,ATGRASYNEQF
TRBD1,TRBV7-6,TRBJ2-2,ASSRGTGGARAGELF
NA,TRBV2,TRBJ1-3,ARRDPGNTIY
NA,TRBV27,TRBJ2-4,ASSEQGRLAKNIQY
TRBD2,TRBV4-1,TRBJ2-2,ASSQDLRGLATNTGELF
TRBD1,TRBV20-1,TRBJ1-1,SARRKSGGNTEAF
NA,TRBV5-1,TRBJ2-1,ASSLALGDKNNEQF
TRBD2,TRBV7-2,TRBJ2-7,ASSFPTSGRPHEQY
NA,TRBV7-2,TRBJ2-6,ASSLVGGWASGANVLT
NA,TRBV18,TRBJ2-3,ASSPRRAQDTQY
NA,TRBV29-1,TRBJ1-1,SAVNTEAF
NA,TRBV7-6,TRBJ2-2,ASRLDGGAGELF
TRBD2,TRBV27,TRBJ2-3,ASSLRGRATDTQY
TRBD1,TRBV6-2/TRBV6-3,TRBJ2-5,ASRLRDRVRLGQETQY
NA,TRBV27,TRBJ1-1,ASSPLSGRRNTEAF
NA,TRBV11-3,TRBJ1-1,ASSRHRADTEAF
NA,TRBV7-6,TRBJ1-2,ASSLYSVGGYT
TRBD2,TRBV29-1,TRBJ2-7,SVEEGIAGIYEQY
TRBD2,TRBV28,TRBJ2-1,ASSSSFGLAGVFYNEQF
NA,TRBV6-1,TRBJ1-6,ASMTSQDNSPLH
NA,TRBV5-1,TRBJ1-2,ASSLAPTQGNYGYT